The 22 T cell receptor beta chains given below trace back to one sample, sequenced in a study of T cells in narcolepsy. The assay was immunoSEQ multiplex PCR, and TCRdb's table has in-frame clones only and misses some. This table holds some 30,000 clones, about 89% found once. The sample comprised CD45RA- memory CD4+ T cells from PBMCs. These receptors were obtained from a human donor with narcolepsy.

The V gene is TRBV28, the J gene TRBJ1-2; a possible D gene is TRBD1 (5 bases). The CDR3 spans 13 residues. In germline, CDR1 is MDHEN, CDR2 SYDVKM. Trimming shortened V by 3 bases and J by 8 bases, and 13 bases separated the two germline ends. The CDR3 nucleotides are TGTGCCAGCAGTTTCGTTCGGGGGAACGGCTACACCTTC. It encodes CASSFVRGNGYTF.

The gene calls are TRBV6-5 and TRBJ2-7, with 9 bases lining up with TRBD1. The CDR3 runs 16 residues. Germline CDR1 is MNHEY and CDR2 is SVGAGI. The V segment lost 2 bases and the J segment 2 bases; nucleotides outside the gene matches: 7. Written as DNA, the CDR3 is TGTGCCAGCAGTTACGACGCCGGGACAGGGACCTACGAGCAGTACTTC. Amino acids: CASSYDAGTGTYEQYF.

This chain links TRBV13 with TRBJ2-6; 7 bases match TRBD2. This CDR3 has 18 amino acids. Germline V lookup: CDR1 PRHDT, CDR2 FYEKMQ (reference sequence). V shed 5 bases, J shed 2 bases, and the junction held 12 bases outside the gene matches. The CDR3, as DNA: TGTGCCAGCAGCCCCGGACTAGGGGTCTCCCCTGGGGCCAACGTCCTGACTTTC. This sequence encodes CASSPGLGVSPGANVLTF.

The genes are TRBV27 and TRBJ2-3; 14 nucleotides agree with TRBD2. V lost 0 bases to trimming and J lost 6 bases; unmatched junction nucleotides: 8. CDR1 and CDR2 (germline): MNHEY, SMNVEV (reference sequence). The CDR3 extends over 18 amino acids. CDR3 protein: CASSLSGTSGGYRDTQYF. Written as DNA, the CDR3 is TGTGCCAGCAGTTTATCCGGGACTAGCGGGGGCTACCGTGATACGCAGTATTTT.

V usage is TRBV4-1 and J usage is TRBJ2-6; perhaps TRBD2 as D (5 bases). Germline CDR1 MGHRA, CDR2 YSYEKL. Trimming stripped 2 bases from V and 3 bases from J, with 14 bases between. This CDR3 region has 17 residues. The CDR3 DNA is TGCGCCAGCAGCCAAAGCCCCCGTCGGGGTGGGGCCAACGTCCTGACTTTC. Translation gives CASSQSPRRGGANVLTF.

The chain is built from TRBV6-8 and TRBJ2-7; D not certain. CDR1 is MNHGY and CDR2 is SAAAGT in the germline V gene. V lost 7 bases to trimming and J lost 2 bases, with 15 bases between them. This CDR3 region has 14 residues. The CDR3 DNA is TGTGCCAGCAAAAAGACGGCCAAAACCTACGAGCAGTACGTC. It codes for CASKKTAKTYEQYV.

V usage is TRBV6-8 and J usage is TRBJ1-1, with D uncertain. Per germline, CDR1 MNHGY and CDR2 SAAAGT. CDR3 length equals 14 residues. V lost 5 bases to trimming and J lost 1 base, with 11 bases between them. This CDR3 reads CASSVVAGNTEAFF. The CDR3 coding sequence is TGTGCCAGCAGTGTAGTGGCGGGGAACACTGAAGCTTTCTTT.

The count of this clone is one. The CDR3 is CASSLAVDSGGSPNEKLFF. In DNA, the CDR3 is TGTGCCAGCAGCTTGGCCGTGGACAGCGGAGGTTCGCCTAATGAAAAACTGTTTTTT. The chain couples TRBV5-6 to TRBJ1-4; weak D call: TRBD1 (6 bases). Trimming shortened V by 0 bases and J by 3 bases, and 21 bases separated the two germline ends. CDR3 length equals 19 residues. Germline V gene data show CDR1 as SGHDT and CDR2 as YYEEEE.

This chain joins TRBV4-1 and TRBJ2-2; D call uncertain. V was trimmed by 0 bases and J by 0 bases, leaving 8 bases between them. There are 16 residues in the CDR3. CDR1 is MGHRA, CDR2 YSYEKL, per germline. The CDR3 coding sequence is TGCGCCAGCAGCCAAGAAGGGCGCTCGAACACCGGGGAGCTGTTTTTT. Translation: CASSQEGRSNTGELFF.

The chain has TRBV15 and TRBJ2-2; D tentatively fits TRBD1 or TRBD2 (6 bases each). V was cut by 6 bases and J by 7 bases, with 15 bases left in between. The CDR3 is 14 amino acids. Germline values: CDR1 LNHNV, CDR2 YYDKDF (reference sequence). CDR3 sequence (DNA): TGTGCCACCAGGTCTTGGGGGGCTAGCGGGGAGCTGTTTTTT. It encodes CATRSWGASGELFF.

This rearrangement joins TRBV5-5 to TRBJ1-1, with D possibly matching TRBD1 (5 bases). The CDR3 is 13 amino acids. Trimming shortened V by 2 bases and J by 2 bases, and 7 bases separated the two germline ends. CDR1 is SGHKS, CDR2 YYEKEE, per germline (reference sequence). The CDR3 region is CASSLDRNTEAFF. The CDR3 coding sequence is TGTGCCAGCAGCTTAGACAGAAACACTGAAGCTTTCTTT.

The chain is built from TRBV2 and TRBJ1-1; D not resolved. Between the trimmed V and J ends, which lost 3 bases and 6 bases, there was a span of 8 bases. The CDR3 has 12 amino acids. Germline-derived CDR1 and CDR2 are SNHLY and FYNNEI. The CDR3 nucleotides read TGTGCCAGCAGTGATACTACCCCTGAAGCTTTCTTT. Translating gives CASSDTTPEAFF.

This chain links TRBV18 with TRBJ1-4; 7 bases map to TRBD1. CDR1 is KGHSH, CDR2 LQKENI, per germline. The V segment lost 4 bases and the J segment 0 bases; nucleotides outside the gene matches: 5. The CDR3 is 16 residues long. This CDR3 reads CASSLGQVATNEKLFF. CDR3 sequence (DNA): TGTGCCAGCTCACTAGGACAGGTTGCAACTAATGAAAAACTGTTTTTT.

The rearrangement joins TRBV6-5 to TRBJ1-3, with no clear D. Germline CDR1 MNHEY, CDR2 SVGAGI. Trimming stripped 6 bases from V and 2 bases from J, with 14 bases between. The CDR3 runs 15 residues. The CDR3 region has the DNA TGTGCCAGCAGACAACGCGGCGCTCCTGGAAACACCATATATTTT. Translation gives CASRQRGAPGNTIYF.

The J gene is TRBJ1-1, the V gene TRBV2; no clear D gene. The CDR3 has 13 residues. Germline CDR1 and CDR2: SNHLY and FYNNEI. V was cut by 9 bases and J by 3 bases, with 14 bases left in between. CDR3 region: CASRRVRDTEAFF. The CDR3 DNA follows: TGTGCCAGTAGACGAGTCCGGGACACTGAAGCTTTCTTT.

The chain employs TRBV5-8 and TRBJ1-4, with D unresolved. Trimming cost V 5 bases and J 6 bases, with 8 bases left between them. Germline CDR1 SGHTS, CDR2 YDEGEE. The CDR3 length is 12 residues. The chain's CDR3 is CASRLRDEKLFF. The CDR3 bases are TGTGCCAGCAGACTGCGGGATGAAAAACTGTTTTTT.

The chain uses TRBV7-9 and TRBJ2-7, with D hard to call. Trimming cost V 5 bases and J 5 bases, with 10 bases left between them. The CDR3 length is 12 residues. CDR1 and CDR2 from the germline V gene are SEHNR and FQNEAQ (reference sequence). In DNA, the CDR3 is TGTGCCAGCAGCCACCGGAACCACGAGCAGTACGTC. Protein product: CASSHRNHEQYV.

The J gene is TRBJ2-3, the V gene TRBV5-5, with D unresolved. The CDR3 is made up of 16 amino acids. CDR1 is SGHKS and CDR2 is YYEKEE in the germline V gene (reference sequence). V gave up 4 bases and J gave up 1 base, with 16 bases separating them. Here the CDR3 DNA reads TGTGCCAGCAGCCCGGCGGTGCCCCTCCGCACAGATACGCAGTATTTT. Translated: CASSPAVPLRTDTQYF.

This chain uses TRBV6-1 with TRBJ1-4; 7 nucleotides agree with TRBD1. In germline, CDR1 is MNHNS, CDR2 SASEGT. V lost 2 bases and J lost 4; bases outside the gene matches: 4. The CDR3 is made up of 15 amino acids. The CDR3 region has the DNA TGTGCCAGCAGTGAACACAGGGGTATTAATGAAAAACTGTTTTTT. The encoded protein is CASSEHRGINEKLFF.

CDR3 DNA sequence: TGTGCCAGCAACCGTTGGGGGGGCCATGAGCAGTTCTTC. The encoded protein is CASNRWGGHEQFF. This rearrangement joins TRBV11-2 to TRBJ2-1; the D gene is possibly TRBD2 (7 bases). The CDR3 spans 13 residues. V lost 7 bases, J lost 8 bases, and 15 bases lay in between. Per the germline V gene, CDR1 is SGHAT and CDR2 is FQNNGV.

The V call is TRBV2, the J call TRBJ1-1; D is perhaps TRBD1 (5 bases). The CDR3 has 16 residues. The germline V gene has CDR1 SNHLY and CDR2 FYNNEI. The V and J ends lost 3 bases and 0 bases respectively, with 14 bases between them. The CDR3 DNA sequence: TGTGCCAGCAGTGATTTGAGGGGAGGCATGAACACTGAAGCTTTCTTT. Translating gives CASSDLRGGMNTEAFF. The complete variable domain, with remaining parts taken from reference TRBV2 and TRBJ1-1, reads EPEVTQTPSHQVTQMGQEVILRCVPISNHLYFYWYRQILGQKVEFLVSFYNNEISEKSEIFDDQFSVERPDGSNFTLKIRSTKLEDSAMYFCASSDLRGGMNTEAFFGQGTRLTVV.

The CDR3 here is CATSQFGDRGANVLTF. In DNA form, the CDR3 reads TGTGCCACTTCGCAATTTGGGGACAGGGGGGCCAACGTCCTGACTTTC. V is TRBV15 and J is TRBJ2-6; 8 nucleotides match TRBD1. V lost 9 bases to trimming and J lost 4 bases; unmatched junction nucleotides: 11. This CDR3 has 16 residues. Per the germline V gene, CDR1 is LNHNV and CDR2 is YYDKDF (reference sequence). The complete variable domain, with remaining parts taken from reference TRBV15 and TRBJ2-6, reads DAMVIQNPRYQVTQFGKPVTLSCSQTLNHNVMYWYQQKSSQAPKLLFHYYDKDFNNEADTPDNFQSRRPNTSFCFLDIRSPGLGDTAMYLCATSQFGDRGANVLTFGAGSRLTVL.